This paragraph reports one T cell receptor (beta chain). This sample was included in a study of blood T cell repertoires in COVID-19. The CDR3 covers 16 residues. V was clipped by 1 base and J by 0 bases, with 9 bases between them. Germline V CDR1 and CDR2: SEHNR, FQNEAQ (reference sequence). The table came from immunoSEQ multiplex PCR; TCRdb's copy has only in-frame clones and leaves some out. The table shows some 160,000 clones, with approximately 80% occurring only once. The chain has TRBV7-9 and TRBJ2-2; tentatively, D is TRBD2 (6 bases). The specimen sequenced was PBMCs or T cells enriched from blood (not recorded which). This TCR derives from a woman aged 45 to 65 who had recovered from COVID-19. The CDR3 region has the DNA TGTGCCAGCAGCTTAGTCCGACTAGCGAACACCGGGGAGCTGTTTTTT. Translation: CASSLVRLANTGELFF.